These 4 T cell receptor beta chains were all obtained from the same sample, sequenced in a study of beta chain features in type 1 diabetes. The isolated RNA, all of it, was reverse transcribed, so expressed TCRB transcripts were what got sequenced. Sequencing used immunoSEQ multiplex PCR; TCRdb keeps in-frame clones, though not all of them. The data contain 600,000 to 700,000 clones, around an eighth of them seen just once; the ten biggest clones take up less than 0.025%. Whole-study findings and limits: In all four CD4+ subsets, TCRB CDR3 length was significantly, moderately reduced in type 1 diabetes.

For these receptors, no antigen is known. Sequenced sample: naive CD4+ T cells from blood. The receptors stem from a man between 18 and 35 years old with type 1 diabetes.

The chain is built from TRBV30 and TRBJ2-5; D is unclear. The end of the DNA is better explained by TRBJ2-7, so the J call may be wrong. The CDR3 is made up of 11 amino acids. Germline-derived CDR1 and CDR2 are GTSNPN and SVGIG (reference sequence). CDR3 nucleotides: TGTGCCTGGAGTACCCAGGTCGAGCAGTACTTC. It codes for CAWSTQVEQYF.

In this sample, this clone turned up a few times. The rearrangement uses TRBV27 and TRBJ1-4; TRBD1 might be the D (5 bases). CDR1 is MNHEY, CDR2 SMNVEV, per germline (reference sequence). This CDR3 is 16 amino acids long. Deletions cut 6 bases from V and 7 bases from J, with 21 bases between. DNA for the CDR3: TGTGCCAGCAGCCTTATGGGACGCCCACGGAGTGAAAAACTGTTTTTT. This gives the protein CASSLMGRPRSEKLFF.

As to this clone: The junction departs from germline at one end; a sequencing error may be responsible. This chain links TRBV11-2 with TRBJ2-7, with TRBD2 matching over 8 bases. There are 13 residues in the CDR3. Germline V lookup: CDR1 SGHAT, CDR2 FQNNGV. This CDR3 is CASSLRGGRRAGF. CDR3 nucleotides: TGTGCCAGCAGCCTCCGGGGGGGCCGACGAGCCGGGTTC. Supplemented by reference TRBV11-2 and TRBJ2-7, the full variable domain reads EAGVAQSPRYKIIEKRQSVAFWCNPISGHATLYWYQQILGQGPKLLIQFQNNGVVDDSQLPKDRFSAERLKGVDSTLKIQPAKLEDSAVYLCASSLRGGRRAGFGPGTRLTVT.

Only a few counts were recorded for this clone. The rearrangement joins TRBV5-4 to TRBJ1-5; 7 bases are a match to TRBD1. CDR1 is SGHNT, CDR2 YYREEE, per germline (reference sequence). The J segment lost 7 bases and the V segment lost 4 bases, leaving 8 bases of the junction unmatched. CDR3 length: 14 amino acids. In DNA form, the CDR3 reads TGTGCCAGCAGCCGTCGACAGGGCGGCCAGCCCCAGCATTTT. This translates into CASSRRQGGQPQHF.